The 21 T cell receptor beta chains reported below all come from one sample, sequenced in a study of CD8+ T cells in alopecia areata (dated by TCRdb to between 2017 and 2018). The receptor library was made with the immunoSEQ multiplex PCR assay. For TCR sequencing, RNA was extracted from every sample and reverse transcribed into cDNA to serve as template. TCRdb stores this immuneACCESS table with in-frame sequences only. Part of the clones is absent; in the studies checked, under half of the shortfall reflects unresolved V genes, and no reason is known for the rest. The sample yields some 240,000 clones; under 60% were counted once. Of the sample, 1.5% to 2% is held by the ten largest clones. Sample time point, as interpreted from the label and publication: about 4 weeks on oral tofacitinib. Reading the label with the study, this specimen's treatment or condition is: oral pan-JAK inhibitor, 5-10 mg twice daily.

The starting material was CD4+ T cells sorted from blood, obtained at week 4, from a patient treated with tofacitinib. Every receptor here comes from a human donor with alopecia areata.

The chain joins TRBV13 to TRBJ2-6; D remains ambiguous. CDR1 PRHDT and CDR2 FYEKMQ come from the germline V gene (reference sequence). The V gene lost 5 bases and the J gene lost 4 bases, with 15 bases spanning the gap. This CDR3 has 16 residues. DNA for the CDR3: TGTGCCAGCAGCCGGCCACTCAGCGCCGGGGCCAACGTCCTGACTTTC. It translates to CASSRPLSAGANVLTF.

The CDR3 nucleotides are TGTGCCAGCAGCTCCTTACTAGCGGTGACAGATACGCAGTATTTT. This codes for CASSSLLAVTDTQYF. This sequence joins TRBV7-2 and TRBJ2-3; 8 bases are a match to TRBD2. Germline CDR1 reads SGHTA; CDR2 reads FQGNSA. The CDR3 is made up of 15 amino acids. With V trimmed by 4 bases and J by 3 bases, 6 bases remained unmatched.

The chain recombines TRBV2 with TRBJ2-3; no firm D call. Germline assignment: CDR1 SNHLY and CDR2 FYNNEI. This CDR3 is built from 12 residues. Trimming cost V 2 bases and J 13 bases, with 13 bases left between them. CDR3 sequence (DNA): TGTGCCAGCAGTGAAATCGTACATCCGGAGTATTTT. The encoded protein is CASSEIVHPEYF. Together with reference TRBV2 and TRBJ2-3, the CDR3 gives the full variable domain: EPEVTQTPSHQVTQMGQEVILRCVPISNHLYFYWYRQILGQKVEFLVSFYNNEISEKSEIFDDQFSVERPDGSNFTLKIRSTKLEDSAMYFCASSEIVHPEYFGPGTRLTVL.

This clone came up a few times. V usage is TRBV20-1 and J usage is TRBJ2-2; D ambiguous. The CDR3 runs 11 residues. Germline CDR1 reads DFQATT; CDR2 reads SNEGSKA (reference sequence). The ends were cut back, 3 bases at V and 7 bases at J, with 6 bases in the middle. CDR3 sequence: CSARAFGELFF. In DNA, the CDR3 is TGCAGTGCTAGGGCCTTCGGGGAGCTGTTTTTT.

This clone was detected many times. The rearrangement joins TRBV4-3 to TRBJ2-1; 9 bases are shared with TRBD2. The junction had 0 bases not matched to a gene; V was cut back by 1 base and J by 5 bases. From germline, CDR1 is LGHNA and CDR2 YSLEER. The CDR3 is 14 amino acids. The CDR3: CASSQVAGDNEQFF. For the CDR3, the DNA is TGCGCCAGCAGCCAAGTAGCGGGGGACAATGAGCAGTTCTTC.

This chain links TRBV7-6 with TRBJ2-7, with D perhaps matching TRBD1 (5 bases). V lost 1 base and J 3 bases, leaving 13 bases between the germline ends. Germline V CDR1 and CDR2: SGHVS, FNYEAQ. The CDR3 has 15 amino acids. The CDR3 nucleotides read TGTGCCAGCAGCTTAGAGACAGCCGCTTTCTACGAGCAGTACTTC. Residues: CASSLETAAFYEQYF.

The rearrangement joins TRBV30 to TRBJ2-7; tentative D call: TRBD1 (5 bases). With 2 bases removed from V and 7 bases from J, the gap between germline ends came to 12 bases. Germline CDR1 is GTSNPN and CDR2 is SVGIG (reference sequence). There are 12 residues in the CDR3. The CDR3 here is CAWSQGAGEQYF. The DNA of the CDR3 is TGTGCCTGGAGTCAAGGGGCAGGGGAGCAGTACTTC.

The chain is built from TRBV29-1 and TRBJ1-2; no firm D call. The ends were cut back, 4 bases at V and 8 bases at J, with 11 bases in the middle. The germline V gene encodes CDR1 SQVTM and CDR2 ANQGSEA. The CDR3 totals 11 residues. Here the CDR3 reads CSVVSSFGYTF. The CDR3 region has the DNA TGCAGCGTTGTCTCCTCCTTCGGCTACACCTTC.

This chain uses TRBV25-1 with TRBJ2-1; D is perhaps TRBD2 (5 bases). The CDR3 is 15 residues long. Trimming removed 1 base from V and 4 bases from J, with 11 bases in between. Germline V gives CDR1 MGHDK, CDR2 SYGVNS. CDR3 sequence: CASSESGIYYNEQFF. In DNA form, the CDR3 reads TGTGCCAGCAGTGAATCCGGGATCTATTACAATGAGCAGTTCTTC.

The chain uses TRBV5-1 and TRBJ2-7; no clear D gene. CDR3 length: 15 residues. The V gene lost 5 bases and the J gene lost 2 bases, with 17 bases spanning the gap. The germline gives CDR1 SGHRS, CDR2 YFSETQ. The CDR3 is CASRLTADGTYEQYF. The CDR3 DNA reads TGCGCCAGCAGATTAACGGCCGACGGAACCTACGAGCAGTACTTC.

This chain joins TRBV4-3 and TRBJ1-1; TRBD1 matches at 9 bases. Germline V gene lookup returns CDR1 LGHNA and CDR2 YSLEER. The CDR3 contains 14 residues. V dropped 1 base and J dropped 6; count of bases not matched to a gene: 3. CDR3 DNA sequence: TGCGCCAGCAGCCAAGGGGGACAGGGATCTGAAGCTTTCTTT. Its translation: CASSQGGQGSEAFF.

The J gene is TRBJ1-2, the V gene TRBV9, with D unresolved. The V gene's germline CDR1 is SGDLS and CDR2 YYNGEE. Trimming left V 1 base short and J 2 bases short, with 6 bases between. The CDR3 is 13 residues long. The CDR3 DNA follows: TGTGCCAGCAGCGTAACGGAGAACTATGGCTACACCTTC. This sequence encodes CASSVTENYGYTF. The full variable domain, with the rest looked up from reference TRBV9 and TRBJ1-2, is DSGVTQTPKHLITATGQRVTLRCSPRSGDLSVYWYQQSLDQGLQFLIQYYNGEERAKGNILERFSAQQFPDLHSELNLSSLELGDSALYFCASSVTENYGYTFGSGTRLTVV.

This clone was found a few times. The J gene is TRBJ2-3, the V gene TRBV19, with a tentative D call TRBD1 (6 bases). V was cut by 6 bases and J by 6 bases, with 19 bases left in between. The CDR3 covers 15 residues. Germline V gives CDR1 LNHDA, CDR2 SQIVND (reference sequence). The CDR3 bases are TGTGCCAGTAGCTTCGGGCGGACAGTTCGTGATACGCAGTATTTT. Amino acid sequence: CASSFGRTVRDTQYF.

This clone showed up many times. This rearrangement joins TRBV6-1 to TRBJ2-1; 8 bases fit TRBD2. From germline, CDR1 is MNHNS and CDR2 SASEGT. The CDR3 is 12 residues long. The ends lost 10 bases at V and 9 bases at J; junction bases unmatched: 8. CDR3 in amino acids: CATRGGPREQFF. The CDR3, as DNA: TGTGCCACCCGCGGGGGGCCGCGTGAGCAGTTCTTC.

V is TRBV30 and J is TRBJ2-3, with 10 bases matching TRBD1. Germline V gene data show CDR1 as GTSNPN and CDR2 as SVGIG (reference sequence). The CDR3 totals 13 residues. Trimming removed 5 bases from V and 1 base from J; junction bases left unmatched: 0. The CDR3 spells CAWGTGGTDTQYF. For the CDR3, the DNA is TGTGCCTGGGGGACAGGGGGCACAGATACGCAGTATTTT.

This clone was seen a handful of times. This chain joins TRBV7-2 and TRBJ2-7; D perhaps matches TRBD2 (5 bases). Germline CDR1 SGHTA, CDR2 FQGNSA. V lost 5 bases, J lost 1 base, and 12 bases lay in between. The CDR3 is 14 amino acids. This chain's CDR3 is CASSLLTISYEQYF. The CDR3 nucleotides read TGTGCCAGCAGCCTATTGACTATATCCTACGAGCAGTACTTC.

This clone was found a few times. The chain uses TRBV29-1 and TRBJ1-1; no firm D call. V was shortened by 4 bases and J by 1 base, with 10 bases between the two germline ends. The germline V gene encodes CDR1 SQVTM and CDR2 ANQGSEA. CDR3 size: 13 residues. In nucleotides, the CDR3 is TGCAGCGTTGTTCCAGGACCGAACACTGAAGCTTTCTTT. Translating gives CSVVPGPNTEAFF. The full variable domain, rest sourced from reference TRBV29-1 and TRBJ1-1, is SAVISQKPSRDICQRGTSLTIQCQVDSQVTMMFWYRQQPGQSLTLIATANQGSEATYESGFVIDKFPISRPNLTFSTLTVSNMSPEDSSIYLCSVVPGPNTEAFFGQGTRLTVV.

The rearrangement uses TRBV27 and TRBJ1-6; D is unclear. This CDR3 spans 14 amino acids. From germline, CDR1 is MNHEY and CDR2 SMNVEV (reference sequence). V lost 3 bases and J 10 bases, leaving 13 bases between the germline ends. In DNA, the CDR3 is TGTGCCAGCAGTTTCGGGCACGGCGGGTCACCCCTCCACTTT. Residues: CASSFGHGGSPLHF.

V and J are TRBV5-1 and TRBJ2-4; TRBD1 matches 7 bases. The CDR3 spans 16 residues. The V segment lost 0 bases and the J segment 0 bases; nucleotides outside the gene matches: 3. In germline, CDR1 is SGHRS, CDR2 YFSETQ. CDR3 amino acids: CASSLGDRLAKNIQYF. CDR3 DNA: TGCGCCAGCAGCTTGGGGGACAGATTAGCCAAAAACATTCAGTACTTC. The full variable domain, completed using reference TRBV5-1 and TRBJ2-4, is KAGVTQTPRYLIKTRGQQVTLSCSPISGHRSVSWYQQTPGQGLQFLFEYFSETQRNKGNFPGRFSGRQFSNSRSEMNVSTLELGDSALYLCASSLGDRLAKNIQYFGAGTRLSVL.

A few counts support this clone. In nucleotides, the CDR3 is TGCAGTGCTCCAACGGACGGGACCCAGTACTTC. This gives the protein CSAPTDGTQYF. This chain uses TRBV20-1 with TRBJ2-5; D is unresolved. This CDR3 has 11 residues. Germline CDR1 is DFQATT and CDR2 is SNEGSKA (reference sequence). Trimming stripped 5 bases from V and 7 bases from J, with 11 bases between.

This chain uses TRBV30 with TRBJ1-1; 7 nucleotides line up with TRBD1. Trimming at V came to 5 bases and at J to 10 bases, leaving 4 bases not matched to a gene. This CDR3 has 10 amino acids. The germline V gene has CDR1 GTSNPN and CDR2 SVGIG (reference sequence). The CDR3 sequence: CAWDRTGAFF. Here the CDR3 DNA reads TGTGCCTGGGATCGGACAGGAGCTTTCTTT.